What follows describes a single T cell receptor beta chain. The antigen is undetermined. These data are taken from a study of CD8+ T cells in alopecia areata. About the research overall: Treated patients were given 5 to 10 mg oral tofacitinib twice daily. Tofacitinib administration persisted for 6 to 18 months, succeeded by 6 months off drug. Study-level points and caveats: Scalp lesions, especially in alopecia totalis/universalis, had higher clonality than normal scalp.

In alopecia areata patients, both lesional scalp punch biopsies and peripheral blood were collected. Sequencing templates came from extracted RNA that was reverse transcribed into cDNA. Method: immunoSEQ multiplex PCR; TCRdb's copy keeps in-frame clones and lacks some. The sample holds roughly 150,000 clones; 40% to 50% are singletons and the top ten take about 6.8%. In germline, CDR1 is MDHEN, CDR2 SYDVKM. With V trimmed by 6 bases and J by 8 bases, 5 bases remained unmatched. This CDR3 has 15 amino acids. The sample was CD4+ T cells sorted from blood. The chain is built from TRBV28 and TRBJ2-1; 15 bases are a match to TRBD2. This TCR was recovered from a human donor with alopecia areata. CDR3 loop: CASRGTSGRSYEQFF. CDR3 DNA: TGTGCCAGCAGGGGGACTAGCGGGAGGTCTTATGAGCAGTTCTTC.